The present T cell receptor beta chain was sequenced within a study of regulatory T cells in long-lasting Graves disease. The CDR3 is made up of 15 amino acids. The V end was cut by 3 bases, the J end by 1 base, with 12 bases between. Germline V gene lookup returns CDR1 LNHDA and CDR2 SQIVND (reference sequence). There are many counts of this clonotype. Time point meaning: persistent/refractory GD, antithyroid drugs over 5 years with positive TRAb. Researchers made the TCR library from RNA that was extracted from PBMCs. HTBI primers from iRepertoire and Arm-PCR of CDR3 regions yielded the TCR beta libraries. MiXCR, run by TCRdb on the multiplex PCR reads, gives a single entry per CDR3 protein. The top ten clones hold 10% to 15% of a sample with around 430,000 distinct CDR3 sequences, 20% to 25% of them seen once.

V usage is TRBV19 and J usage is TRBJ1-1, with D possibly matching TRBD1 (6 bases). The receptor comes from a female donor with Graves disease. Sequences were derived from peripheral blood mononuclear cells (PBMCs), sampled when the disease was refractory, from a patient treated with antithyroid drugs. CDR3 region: CASSITGTSNTEAFF. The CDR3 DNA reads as TGTGCCAGTAGTATTACCGGGACATCGAACACTGAAGCTTTCTTT.